The T cell receptor beta chain described here comes from a study of read filtering for tumor transcriptome and immune sequencing. Germline assignment: CDR1 MNHNS and CDR2 SASEGT. This CDR3 comprises 16 residues. J gave up 1 base and V 0 bases, and 0 bases lay outside the gene matches. This clonotype came up a few times. This library used 300 to 500 ng RNA and molecular barcoded adaptors spanning alpha/delta and beta/gamma chains. MiXCR, run by TCRdb on the reads, gives a single entry per CDR3 protein. This sample has approximately 58,000 distinct CDR3 sequences, with 20% to 25% found just once. Sequenced sample: a population of CD138-negative cells sorted from bone marrow. This TCR was recovered from a donor aged 40 or over with multiple myeloma. The rearrangement joins TRBV6-1 to TRBJ2-1; 10 bases match TRBD2. DNA for the CDR3: TGTGCCAGCAGTGAAGCTAGCGGGGGGTCCTACAATGAGCAGTTCTTC. It codes for CASSEASGGSYNEQFF.